A single T cell receptor (beta chain) is shown here with its context. Its specificity is not known. The CDR3 is made up of 15 amino acids. Per germline, CDR1 SGHNT and CDR2 YYREEE (reference sequence). Losses at the gene ends were 4 bases for V and 8 bases for J; bases not matched to a gene: 11. The sample comes from a study of shared clonotypes between healthy human individuals. On the study more broadly: Samples came from a couple of female and a few male donors aged 18 to 49.

Whole-study findings and limits: Approximately 5.3% was the fraction of naive CD4 clonotypes found shared across a few donors.

The repertoire was sequenced with immunoSEQ multiplex PCR; TCRdb's copy has only in-frame clones and lacks some. The sample consists of approximately 2.3 million clones, about 92% of them appearing once. The genes are TRBV5-4 and TRBJ2-1; 8 bases fit TRBD1. The sample taken for sequencing was naive CD4+ T cells from PBMCs. The sample's subset: CD45RA+ positively selected. The origin of this receptor is a man aged 18 to 29 in good health. Some clones in this sample may be carry-over from other donors' samples. The chain's CDR3 is CASSGRDRSNDEQFF. CDR3 DNA sequence: TGTGCCAGCAGCGGGCGGGACAGGAGTAACGATGAGCAGTTCTTC.